This TCR beta chain stems from a study of PD-L1 blockade in urothelial cancer. About the study: About 85% of the roughly 30 patients were males with bladder-origin urothelial cancer. Blood analyses occurred 3 weeks (second dose) and 6 weeks post treatment start. Study outcomes and limitations: Clones that were tumor-associated expanded more in the blood of durable-benefit patients at 3 weeks. In blood sampled pretreatment, TCR clonality below the median predicted better survival.

The time point here: pretreatment peripheral blood. Clones were sequenced by immunoSEQ multiplex PCR, and TCRdb holds only the in-frame ones, with some missing. The sample has tens of thousands of clones; approximately 80% are singletons. As regards this clone: Its antigen remains unknown.

This clonotype was obtained from a man between 65 and 79 years old with urothelial cancer. The sample was PBMCs, taken around atezolizumab (anti-PD-L1) treatment.

CDR3 in DNA: TGTGCCAGCAGCTTAACCTACGACAGGGGTGGAAACACCATATATTTT. It is translated as CASSLTYDRGGNTIYF. V usage is TRBV7-2 and J usage is TRBJ1-3, with TRBD1 matching over 8 bases. The CDR3 contains 16 residues. The J segment lost 3 bases and the V segment lost 2 bases, leaving 6 bases of the junction unmatched. Germline V gene sequence: CDR1 SGHTA, CDR2 FQGNSA.